What follows are 7 T cell receptor beta chains derived from one specimen sequenced in a study of blood T cell repertoires in COVID-19. The method was immunoSEQ multiplex PCR; TCRdb's version includes in-frame clones alone and lacks a portion of them. The table lists 140,000 to 150,000 clones, around 91% of them singletons. Sequencing was carried out using peripheral blood. The receptors stem from a woman aged 55-75 years with active COVID-19.

This sequence joins TRBV5-4 and TRBJ2-5; the match to TRBD2 covers 7 bases. The CDR3 length is 15 residues. With V trimmed by 0 bases and J by 2 bases, 4 bases remained unmatched. CDR1 is SGHNT, CDR2 YYREEE, per germline (reference sequence). CDR3 nucleotide sequence: TGTGCCAGCAGCTTGGCGGGAGGACCGCAAGAGACCCAGTACTTC. Protein: CASSLAGGPQETQYF.

V usage is TRBV19 and J usage is TRBJ2-1, with 9 bases aligning to TRBD2. Trimming removed 1 base from V and 6 bases from J; junction bases left unmatched: 4. The CDR3 sequence is 15 residues long. Germline values: CDR1 LNHDA, CDR2 SQIVND (reference sequence). The CDR3 sequence is CASSIASGIRNEQFF. The CDR3 DNA reads as TGTGCCAGTAGTATAGCTAGCGGGATCCGCAATGAGCAGTTCTTC.

The CDR3 DNA sequence: TGTGCCAGCAGGTTCTCAGGGGAGACCCAGTACTTC. This codes for CASRFSGETQYF. J is TRBJ2-5 and V is TRBV6-6, with a tentative D call TRBD1 (5 bases). This CDR3 is 12 amino acids long. The ends were cut back, 6 bases at V and 5 bases at J, with 10 bases in the middle. Germline V gene sequence: CDR1 MNHNY, CDR2 SVGAGI (reference sequence).

In its sample, this clone was seen a few times. The chain employs TRBV6-2 or TRBV6-3 and TRBJ2-5; D might be TRBD2 (5 bases). Germline V gene sequence: CDR1 MNHEY, CDR2 SVGEGT. CDR3 length equals 15 residues. Deletions cut 5 bases from V and 2 bases from J, with 15 bases between. The CDR3 sequence is CASSPGEQLQETQYF. In DNA form, the CDR3 reads TGTGCCAGCAGTCCCGGGGAGCAACTTCAAGAGACCCAGTACTTC.

This clone appeared many times. The rearrangement links TRBV5-6 to TRBJ2-2; TRBD1 might be the D (5 bases). The length of the CDR3 is 15 residues. Trimming stripped 0 bases from V and 2 bases from J, with 8 bases between. The germline V gene encodes CDR1 SGHDT and CDR2 YYEEEE. CDR3 coding DNA: TGTGCCAGCAGCTTGGCACAGGTCAACACCGGGGAGCTGTTTTTT. Its translation: CASSLAQVNTGELFF.

The V call is TRBV5-4, the J call TRBJ2-1; D is possibly TRBD2 (6 bases). In germline, CDR1 is SGHNT, CDR2 YYREEE (reference sequence). The V end lost 4 bases, the J end lost 4 bases, and 15 bases lay between the germline ends. CDR3 size: 15 residues. This CDR3 reads CASSKGREEYNEQFF. In DNA form, the CDR3 reads TGTGCCAGCAGCAAAGGCAGGGAGGAGTACAATGAGCAGTTCTTC.

This chain's CDR3 is CASSLVGAGELFF. The CDR3 DNA follows: TGTGCCAGCAGCTTAGTCGGGGCCGGGGAGCTGTTTTTT. V usage is TRBV11-3 and J usage is TRBJ2-2, with a weak D call TRBD2 (5 bases). Trimming left V 1 base short and J 6 bases short, with 6 bases between. This CDR3 has 13 amino acids. The germline CDR1 and CDR2 sequences are SGHNT and YENEEA.